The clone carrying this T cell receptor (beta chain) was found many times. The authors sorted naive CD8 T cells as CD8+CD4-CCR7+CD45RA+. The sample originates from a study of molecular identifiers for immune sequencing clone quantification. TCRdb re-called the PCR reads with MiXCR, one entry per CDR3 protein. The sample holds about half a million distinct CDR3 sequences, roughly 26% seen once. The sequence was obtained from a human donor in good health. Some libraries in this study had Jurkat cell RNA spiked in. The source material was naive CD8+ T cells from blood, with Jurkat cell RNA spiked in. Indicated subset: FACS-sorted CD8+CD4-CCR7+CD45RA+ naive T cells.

The CDR3 DNA reads TGTGCCAGCAGCTCCCTCGGGACTAGCAGGACAGATACGCAGTATTTT. It translates to CASSSLGTSRTDTQYF. V usage is TRBV7-9 and J usage is TRBJ2-3; 9 bases line up with TRBD2. The CDR3 covers 16 residues. V trimming: 4 bases; J trimming: 3 bases; junction bases outside the gene matches: 8. Germline-derived CDR1 and CDR2 are SEHNR and FQNEAQ (reference sequence).